The next 25 T cell receptor beta chains were all read from a single sample in a study of T cell responses to AZD1222 COVID-19 vaccine. Data came from immunoSEQ multiplex PCR; TCRdb stores just in-frame clones and leaves some out. The data contain about 150,000 clones, 85% to 95% of them seen just once; the ten biggest clones take up roughly 9.1%. Source: peripheral blood, taken on day 0 of AZD1222 vaccination. These receptors came from an adult in good health.

The count of this clone is one. The rearrangement joins TRBV6-5 to TRBJ1-6; D is ambiguous. Germline V gene data show CDR1 as MNHEY and CDR2 as SVGAGI. Trimming took off 2 bases at V and 2 bases at J, with 7 bases between the two ends. The CDR3 is 15 residues long. CDR3 residues: CASSYAGPYNSPLHF. The CDR3 nucleotides are TGTGCCAGCAGTTACGCCGGGCCCTATAATTCACCCCTCCACTTT.

Only a few counts were recorded for this clone. The V gene is TRBV6-6, the J gene TRBJ1-5, with unresolved D. This CDR3 is built from 13 residues. Germline V gives CDR1 MNHNY, CDR2 SVGAGI (reference sequence). V shed 2 bases and J shed 5 bases, with 7 bases lying between them. The DNA for the CDR3 is TGTGCCAGCAGTTACGTTTGGGATCAGCCCCAGCATTTT. It is translated as CASSYVWDQPQHF.

The J gene is TRBJ1-4, the V gene TRBV5-1, with D unresolved. Germline V gene sequence: CDR1 SGHRS, CDR2 YFSETQ. The ends were cut back, 4 bases at V and 6 bases at J, with 13 bases in the middle. The CDR3 is made up of 14 amino acids. The CDR3 DNA follows: TGCGCCAGCAGCCGACGGGAGGGAGATGAAAAACTGTTTTTT. It translates to CASSRREGDEKLFF.

The chain couples TRBV27 to TRBJ2-7; D call uncertain. CDR1 and CDR2 (germline): MNHEY, SMNVEV (reference sequence). The V end lost 5 bases, the J end lost 4 bases, and 12 bases lay between the germline ends. The CDR3 has 13 residues. In DNA form, the CDR3 reads TGTGCCAGCAGTGCCAAAATATGGTACGAGCAGTACTTC. Its translation is CASSAKIWYEQYF.

Notes on this clone: Sequence at one end of the junction differs from germline and may be a read error. The chain carries TRBV2 and TRBJ1-6; unclear D gene. The V gene's germline CDR1 is SNHLY and CDR2 FYNNEI. The CDR3 has 12 amino acids. CDR3 protein: CASSSDNSPLHF. The CDR3 nucleotides read TGTGCCAGCAGCTCCGATAATTCACCCCTCCACTTT. The complete variable domain, with remaining parts taken from reference TRBV2 and TRBJ1-6, reads EPEVTQTPSHQVTQMGQEVILRCVPISNHLYFYWYRQILGQKVEFLVSFYNNEISEKSEIFDDQFSVERPDGSNFTLKIRSTKLEDSAMYFCASSSDNSPLHFGNGTRLTVT.

The CDR3 loop reads CASSLVQGGLNTGELFF. In DNA form, the CDR3 reads TGTGCCAGCAGCTTAGTGCAGGGTGGACTTAACACCGGGGAGCTGTTTTTT. The genes are TRBV11-3 and TRBJ2-2; D may correspond to TRBD1 or TRBD2 (5 bases each). Germline V gene sequence: CDR1 SGHNT, CDR2 YENEEA. CDR3 length: 17 residues. V was cut by 1 base and J by 2 bases, with 14 bases left in between.

A single count supports this clone. The chain is built from TRBV18 and TRBJ2-5; tentatively, D is TRBD1 (6 bases). CDR1 is KGHSH and CDR2 is LQKENI in the germline V gene. The germline V and J ends were trimmed by 3 bases and 1 base, with 12 bases remaining between them. The CDR3 loop spans 15 amino acids. CDR3 in amino acids: CASSPVLTGQETQYF. The DNA for the CDR3 is TGTGCCAGCTCACCTGTTTTGACAGGCCAAGAGACCCAGTACTTC.

Notes on this clone: At one end, the junction sequence differs from germline, possibly due to a read error. The CDR3 DNA is TGTGCCAGCAGCTCCCGGACTAGCGGGGGGCCCAACCCGGTCGGGCATTTT. Its translation: CASSSRTSGGPNPVGHF. The chain carries TRBV7-2 and TRBJ2-3, with 14 bases lining up with TRBD2. CDR3 length equals 17 residues. The V gene's germline CDR1 is SGHTA and CDR2 FQGNSA.

This chain joins TRBV11-1 and TRBJ2-1; maybe TRBD1 (5 bases). The germline gives CDR1 SGHAT, CDR2 FQDESV (reference sequence). The V gene lost 5 bases and the J gene lost 2 bases, with 13 bases spanning the gap. The CDR3 contains 15 residues. The CDR3 DNA is TGTGCCAGCAGCCCCACAGTGGGGCCCTACAATGAGCAGTTCTTC. Its protein product is CASSPTVGPYNEQFF.

The chain recombines TRBV28 with TRBJ1-2; TRBD1 agrees at 7 bases. Looked up from germline, CDR1 is MDHEN and CDR2 is SYDVKM. The CDR3 has 12 amino acids. V was clipped by 7 bases and J by 7 bases; unmatched bases: 6. The CDR3 DNA reads TGTGCCAGCAATCAACAGGGGAGTGGCTACACCTTC. Residues: CASNQQGSGYTF.

This rearrangement joins TRBV6-5 to TRBJ2-1; 9 nucleotides align to TRBD2. The germline V gene encodes CDR1 MNHEY and CDR2 SVGAGI. V shed 8 bases, J shed 4 bases, and the junction held 9 bases outside the gene matches. This CDR3 region has 15 residues. The CDR3 here is CASAPSGGPYNEQFF. As DNA, the CDR3 is TGTGCCAGCGCCCCGAGCGGGGGGCCTTACAATGAGCAGTTCTTC.

As DNA, the CDR3 is TGCGCCAGCAGCCCCTCTAGCGGGTCGAACTACGAGCAGTACTTC. This translates into CASSPSSGSNYEQYF. V gene TRBV5-1 combines with J gene TRBJ2-7, with TRBD2 matching over 8 bases. Per germline, CDR1 SGHRS and CDR2 YFSETQ. V shed 4 bases, J shed 3 bases, and the junction held 9 bases outside the gene matches. The CDR3 extends over 15 amino acids.

The chain is built from TRBV7-9 and TRBJ1-4, with 8 bases matching TRBD1. Germline values: CDR1 SEHNR, CDR2 FQNEAQ (reference sequence). V was pared by 3 bases and J by 4 bases, with 7 bases of the junction left unmatched. This CDR3 has 16 residues. The CDR3 DNA follows: TGTGCCAGCAGCTTCTATATCGGACAGGGTAATGAAAAACTGTTTTTT. Amino acid sequence: CASSFYIGQGNEKLFF. The whole variable domain, filled in from reference TRBV7-9 and TRBJ1-4, reads DTGVSQNPRHKITKRGQNVTFRCDPISEHNRLYWYRQTLGQGPEFLTYFQNEAQLEKSRLLSDRFSAERPKGSFSTLEIQRTEQGDSAMYLCASSFYIGQGNEKLFFGSGTQLSVL.

This clone was observed once. The CDR3 loop reads CASRRGTLGQGVRNEQFF. The CDR3 nucleotides read TGCGCCAGCAGGCGAGGGACGTTGGGCCAGGGGGTCCGGAATGAGCAGTTCTTC. The chain couples TRBV5-1 to TRBJ2-1, with 7 bases lining up with TRBD1. The CDR3 is 18 amino acids. The junction had 21 bases not matched to a gene; V was cut back by 5 bases and J by 7 bases. Germline V lookup: CDR1 SGHRS, CDR2 YFSETQ. Drawing the rest from reference TRBV5-1 and TRBJ2-1, the complete variable domain is KAGVTQTPRYLIKTRGQQVTLSCSPISGHRSVSWYQQTPGQGLQFLFEYFSETQRNKGNFPGRFSGRQFSNSRSEMNVSTLELGDSALYLCASRRGTLGQGVRNEQFFGPGTRLTVL.

In DNA form, the CDR3 reads TGTGCCAGCAGCTTCGGCTCCTGGAACACTGAAGCTTTCTTT. Translated: CASSFGSWNTEAFF. The rearrangement uses TRBV5-4 and TRBJ1-1; D remains unclear. Germline CDR1 reads SGHNT; CDR2 reads YYREEE (reference sequence). V was shortened by 2 bases and J by 1 base, with 9 bases between the two germline ends. This CDR3 comprises 14 residues.

The rearrangement joins TRBV30 to TRBJ1-4; 9 bases line up with TRBD1. J gave up 7 bases and V 5 bases, and 8 bases lay outside the gene matches. The germline gives CDR1 GTSNPN, CDR2 SVGIG (reference sequence). This CDR3 spans 14 amino acids. The CDR3 DNA follows: TGTGCCTGGGGGACGGGACAGGGAATTGAAAAACTGTTTTTT. Its protein is CAWGTGQGIEKLFF.

The chain recombines TRBV18 with TRBJ2-1, with TRBD1 matching 7 bases. CDR1 is KGHSH and CDR2 is LQKENI in the germline V gene. The CDR3 has 15 residues. Trimming took 1 base from V and 5 from J; bases not matched to a gene: 5. The CDR3 sequence: CASSPRTGQNNEQFF. The CDR3, as DNA: TGTGCCAGCTCACCACGTACGGGACAGAACAATGAGCAGTTCTTC.

The chain recombines TRBV10-3 with TRBJ2-3; 11 nucleotides agree with TRBD2. CDR3 length: 18 residues. Looked up from germline, CDR1 is ENHRY and CDR2 is SYGVKD. The V gene end was trimmed by 4 bases and the J gene end by 0 bases; junction bases not matched to a gene: 9. CDR3 residues: CAISVSGGAYSSTDTQYF. The CDR3 DNA reads as TGTGCCATCAGTGTTAGCGGGGGGGCCTATAGTAGCACAGATACGCAGTATTTT.

The gene calls are TRBV7-9 and TRBJ2-3; 15 nucleotides agree with TRBD2. The CDR3 contains 16 residues. The V gene end was trimmed by 4 bases and the J gene end by 5 bases; junction bases not matched to a gene: 4. The V gene's germline CDR1 is SEHNR and CDR2 FQNEAQ (reference sequence). Written as DNA, the CDR3 is TGTGCCAGCAGCTCCGGACTAGCGGGGGGGCAAGATACGCAGTATTTT. Translation gives CASSSGLAGGQDTQYF.

V and J are TRBV11-2 and TRBJ2-2; 11 bases line up with TRBD1. J gave up 1 base and V 5 bases, and 9 bases lay outside the gene matches. Germline V lookup: CDR1 SGHAT, CDR2 FQNNGV. The CDR3 is made up of 18 amino acids. The CDR3 is CASSRTGGTKVNTGELFF. DNA for the CDR3: TGTGCCAGCAGCCGGACAGGGGGCACGAAGGTGAACACCGGGGAGCTGTTTTTT.

The genes are TRBV5-5 and TRBJ1-6; D is perhaps TRBD1 (5 bases). V gave up 4 bases and J gave up 3 bases, with 14 bases separating them. The CDR3 runs 16 residues. Germline CDR1 and CDR2: SGHKS and YYEKEE (reference sequence). The CDR3 DNA sequence: TGTGCCAGCAGCCTCTCTTCGCAGGGCTATAATTCACCCCTCCACTTT. It translates to CASSLSSQGYNSPLHF.

The chain recombines TRBV12-2 with TRBJ1-4. TRBV12-2 is a known pseudogene. The CDR3 spans 14 residues. As DNA, the CDR3 is TGTGCAAGTCGCTTTGGACGGTTTAATGAAAAACTGTTTTTT. Its protein product is CASRFGRFNEKLFF.

The V and J genes are TRBV30 and TRBJ2-3, with D perhaps TRBD2 (6 bases). Trimming took 0 bases from V and 5 from J, leaving 9 bases between them. The CDR3 spans 13 residues. Germline V gene lookup returns CDR1 GTSNPN and CDR2 SVGIG (reference sequence). Here the CDR3 reads CAWSVIAEDTQYF. The CDR3 bases are TGTGCCTGGAGTGTAATAGCGGAAGATACGCAGTATTTT.

This chain joins TRBV6-5 and TRBJ2-3; D is uncertain. Germline V gene lookup returns CDR1 MNHEY and CDR2 SVGAGI. The V end was cut by 0 bases, the J end by 1 base, with 8 bases between. The CDR3 sequence is 15 residues long. CDR3 bases: TGTGCCAGCAGTTACTCGAGAAGCGGCACAGATACGCAGTATTTT. This gives the protein CASSYSRSGTDTQYF.

The rearrangement joins TRBV19 to TRBJ1-1; 7 bases are a match to TRBD1. J lost 1 base, V lost 4 bases, and 0 bases had no gene match. There are 13 residues in the CDR3. Germline-derived CDR1 and CDR2 are LNHDA and SQIVND (reference sequence). CDR3 sequence reads: CASSTGGNTEAFF. The CDR3 DNA is TGTGCCAGTAGTACAGGGGGGAACACTGAAGCTTTCTTT.